This T cell receptor beta chain stems from a study of CD8+ T cells in alopecia areata. CDR1 is SGHTA, CDR2 FQGTGA, per germline. CDR3 length: 14 residues. Trimming left V 4 bases short and J 4 bases short, with 11 bases between. This clone was counted only a few times. Extraction and reverse transcription of RNA yielded cDNA as the sequencing template. Here immunoSEQ multiplex PCR was the method, and the copy in TCRdb shows in-frame clones only, minus some. The data show roughly 120,000 clones, 53% seen once. Treatment denoted: oral pan-JAK inhibitor, 5-10 mg twice daily. The material was CD4+ T cells sorted from blood, obtained at week 4, from a patient treated with tofacitinib. The rearrangement joins TRBV7-3 to TRBJ2-1; no reliable D call. This receptor was taken from a human donor with alopecia areata. CDR3 sequence reads: CASSSVGVYNEQFF. The CDR3 DNA is TGTGCCAGCAGCTCCGTTGGGGTTTACAATGAGCAGTTCTTC.